These 24 T cell receptor beta chains were all obtained from the same sample, sequenced in a study of T cells in Graves' hyperthyroidism and ophthalmopathy. RNA transcripts provided the source from which TCR beta CDR3 regions were amplified. The TCR CDR3 was amplified in a first-round RT-PCR using the HTBI primer set. TCRdb reprocessed the multiplex PCR reads via MiXCR and lists one record per CDR3 protein. The table shows some 270,000 distinct CDR3 sequences, with 24% occurring only once. Input material: blood. The source is a woman aged 40 to 49 with Graves' ophthalmopathy.

At least ten counts were recorded for this clonotype. This likely comes from a read error, as the CDR3 has no conserved phenylalanine or tryptophan at its end. The chain joins TRBV12-3 or TRBV12-4 to TRBJ2-7; the D gene is possibly TRBD2 (5 bases). Trimming pared 5 bases from V and 3 bases from J, leaving 5 bases between. This CDR3 has 11 amino acids. CDR3: CASSGGYEQYL. The CDR3, as DNA: TGTGCCAGCAGTGGAGGCTACGAGCAGTACCTC.

Many counts were recorded for this clonotype. The J gene is TRBJ2-5, the V gene TRBV28; D call uncertain. V was cut by 2 bases and J by 0 bases, with 7 bases left in between. CDR1 and CDR2 (germline): MDHEN, SYDVKM. The length of the CDR3 is 14 residues. This CDR3 reads CASSLLANQETQYF. The CDR3 DNA follows: TGTGCCAGCAGTTTACTGGCCAACCAAGAGACCCAGTACTTC.

Comment on this clonotype: A much larger clone lies a single base off, so this may be a read error. This rearrangement joins TRBV30 to TRBJ1-1, with D perhaps matching TRBD1 (5 bases). Trimming removed 2 bases from V and 7 bases from J, with 17 bases in between. CDR1 is GTSNPN, CDR2 SVGIG, per germline (reference sequence). The CDR3 has 14 amino acids. The CDR3 sequence is CAWSLGRGVYEAFF. DNA of the CDR3: TGTGCCTGGAGTCTCGGACGGGGGGTTTATGAAGCTTTCTTT.

J is TRBJ2-5 and V is TRBV7-2; unclear D gene. CDR3 length: 16 amino acids. Trimming cost V 3 bases and J 5 bases, with 19 bases left between them. Germline V CDR1 and CDR2: SGHTA, FQGNSA. The CDR3 region has the DNA TGTGCCAGCAGCTTCCTAGAGACGGTAGTCCGGGAGACCCAGTACTTC. This encodes CASSFLETVVRETQYF.

This clonotype appeared once. This rearrangement joins TRBV13 to TRBJ2-7; 9 bases line up with TRBD1. V shed 5 bases and J 3 bases; nucleotides not matched to a gene: 5. The CDR3 runs to 14 residues. Germline V gene lookup returns CDR1 PRHDT and CDR2 FYEKMQ (reference sequence). The CDR3 reads CASSGGQGIYEQYF. DNA of the CDR3: TGTGCCAGCAGCGGGGGACAGGGAATCTACGAGCAGTACTTC.

There are many counts of this clonotype. The chain employs TRBV20-1 and TRBJ1-3; D remains ambiguous. The CDR3 is made up of 16 amino acids. Germline loops: CDR1 DFQATT, CDR2 SNEGSKA (reference sequence). This CDR3 reads CSTHYRRHPSGNTIYF. Here the CDR3 DNA reads TGCAGCACACACTACAGAAGACACCCCTCTGGAAACACCATATATTTT.

The chain carries TRBV11-1 and TRBJ1-1; perhaps TRBD1 as D (5 bases). The CDR3 runs 16 residues. Germline lookup yields CDR1 SGHAT and CDR2 FQDESV (reference sequence). The V end was cut by 5 bases, the J end by 2 bases, with 18 bases between. The CDR3 DNA reads TGTGCCAGCAGCCGACACCGGGACCCACCCAACACTGAAGCTTTCTTT. Translating gives CASSRHRDPPNTEAFF.

This clonotype has a count of ten or more. The genes are TRBV29-1 and TRBJ2-2; no clear D. CDR3 size: 12 residues. Trimming took 5 bases from V and 2 from J, leaving 6 bases between them. The germline V gene encodes CDR1 SQVTM and CDR2 ANQGSEA. CDR3 sequence reads: CSVSRNTGELFF. The CDR3 coding sequence is TGCAGCGTTTCTAGAAACACCGGGGAGCTGTTTTTT.

This clonotype has a count of ten or more. The genes are TRBV11-2 and TRBJ2-7; no reliable D call. The CDR3 has 16 residues. Per germline, CDR1 SGHAT and CDR2 FQNNGV. The germline V and J ends were trimmed by 5 bases and 2 bases, with 19 bases remaining between them. The CDR3 loop reads CASSHTVGSRPYEQYF. CDR3 DNA sequence: TGTGCCAGCAGCCACACAGTTGGGTCGAGACCCTACGAGCAGTACTTC.

The genes are TRBV29-1 and TRBJ2-5, with 11 bases fitting TRBD2. CDR1 is SQVTM, CDR2 ANQGSEA, per germline. The CDR3 loop spans 15 amino acids. J lost 5 bases, V lost 4 bases, and 9 bases had no gene match. CDR3 in amino acids: CSVVLLAGVGETQYF. CDR3 in DNA: TGCAGCGTTGTTTTACTAGCGGGAGTGGGCGAGACCCAGTACTTC.

The chain carries TRBV6-4 and TRBJ2-5; D unclear. Trimming left V 8 bases short and J 2 bases short, with 15 bases between. The germline V gene encodes CDR1 MRHNA and CDR2 SNTAGT. The CDR3 covers 14 residues. The CDR3 nucleotides read TGTGCCAGCGCCACTTTTAAGGAGCAAGAGACCCAGTACTTC. It codes for CASATFKEQETQYF.

This clonotype was observed many times. The chain joins TRBV9 to TRBJ2-7, with unresolved D. CDR1 and CDR2 (germline): SGDLS, YYNGEE. The CDR3 sequence is 16 residues long. Trimming took off 0 bases at V and 3 bases at J, with 16 bases between the two ends. The CDR3 protein is CASSVASETPVYEQYF. The CDR3 DNA reads TGTGCCAGCAGCGTAGCCAGCGAAACACCGGTCTACGAGCAGTACTTC.

This clonotype has ten or more counts. The V call is TRBV5-1, the J call TRBJ2-5; 9 positions match TRBD1. The CDR3 spans 16 residues. J was trimmed by 1 base and V by 4 bases; bases with no gene match: 8. Germline values: CDR1 SGHRS, CDR2 YFSETQ. In DNA, the CDR3 is TGCGCCAGCAGCCTGAGGGGACAGGGTACCCAAGAGACCCAGTACTTC. This gives the protein CASSLRGQGTQETQYF.

Many counts were recorded for this clonotype. The chain has TRBV11-2 and TRBJ1-1, with TRBD1 identical over 9 bases. The CDR3 is 17 residues long. Germline lookup yields CDR1 SGHAT and CDR2 FQNNGV. V was pared by 5 bases and J by 4 bases, with 14 bases of the junction left unmatched. CDR3 protein: CASSTPSWGTGTTEAFF. The CDR3 bases are TGTGCCAGCAGCACACCTAGTTGGGGGACAGGGACCACTGAAGCTTTCTTT.

The table lists this clonotype with many counts. The V gene is TRBV6-5, the J gene TRBJ1-2; D not certain. The V end lost 4 bases, the J end lost 0 bases, and 9 bases lay between the germline ends. The CDR3 contains 14 residues. Per the germline V gene, CDR1 is MNHEY and CDR2 is SVGAGI. CDR3 residues: CASSLGASNYGYTF. CDR3 sequence (DNA): TGTGCCAGCAGTTTGGGAGCTTCTAACTATGGCTACACCTTC.

This clonotype appeared many times. The genes are TRBV15 and TRBJ2-2; the match to TRBD1 covers 9 bases. Germline loops: CDR1 LNHNV, CDR2 YYDKDF (reference sequence). Trimming at V came to 5 bases and at J to 4 bases, leaving 11 bases not matched to a gene. This CDR3 has 17 residues. The CDR3, as DNA: TGTGCCACCAGCGGAATGACAGGGGGGTCGGGCACCGGGGAGCTGTTTTTT. This encodes CATSGMTGGSGTGELFF.

This chain uses TRBV11-2 with TRBJ2-7, with 9 positions matching TRBD2. J lost 4 bases, V lost 4 bases, and 17 bases had no gene match. CDR3 length: 18 residues. Per germline, CDR1 SGHAT and CDR2 FQNNGV. In DNA, the CDR3 is TGTGCCAGCAGCTCGCTAGCGGGAACGGGCGGGACTAAGTACGAGCAGTACTTC. Residues: CASSSLAGTGGTKYEQYF. Drawing the rest from reference TRBV11-2 and TRBJ2-7, the complete variable domain is EAGVAQSPRYKIIEKRQSVAFWCNPISGHATLYWYQQILGQGPKLLIQFQNNGVVDDSQLPKDRFSAERLKGVDSTLKIQPAKLEDSAVYLCASSSLAGTGGTKYEQYFGPGTRLTVT.

This clonotype appeared a single time. The V gene is TRBV6-5, the J gene TRBJ1-1, with a weak D call TRBD1 (6 bases). The CDR3 sequence is 15 residues long. The V gene's germline CDR1 is MNHEY and CDR2 SVGAGI. V lost 4 bases to trimming and J lost 0 bases, with 12 bases between them. Here the CDR3 reads CASSSHQGMNTEAFF. The CDR3 nucleotides are TGTGCCAGCAGTTCGCATCAGGGGATGAACACTGAAGCTTTCTTT.

This clonotype was counted at least ten times. CDR3 protein: CASQAKSGSMETQYF. The CDR3 DNA follows: TGTGCCTCCCAGGCGAAAAGCGGGAGTATGGAGACCCAGTACTTC. The genes are TRBV10-3 and TRBJ2-5, with 8 bases matching TRBD2. CDR1 and CDR2 from the germline V gene are ENHRY and SYGVKD. CDR3 length: 15 amino acids. V dropped 11 bases and J dropped 5; count of bases not matched to a gene: 16.

This clonotype was counted ten times or more. This rearrangement joins TRBV27 to TRBJ2-7; D may match TRBD1 or TRBD2 (5 bases each). The CDR3 loop spans 13 amino acids. CDR1 and CDR2 from the germline V gene are MNHEY and SMNVEV (reference sequence). Trimming removed 3 bases from V and 3 bases from J, with 9 bases in between. In DNA, the CDR3 is TGTGCCAGCAGTTTCGGGACGGGCTACGAGCAGTACTTC. As protein: CASSFGTGYEQYF.

The rearrangement uses TRBV20-1 and TRBJ2-5; TRBD2 might be the D (7 bases). The CDR3 sequence is 15 residues long. Trimming took off 3 bases at V and 5 bases at J, with 19 bases between the two ends. CDR1 is DFQATT, CDR2 SNEGSKA, per germline (reference sequence). The CDR3 DNA reads TGCAGTGCTAGTATCCTCCGGGGGGCCGACGAGACCCAGTACTTC. Its translation: CSASILRGADETQYF.

This clonotype appeared many times. This rearrangement joins TRBV10-3 to TRBJ2-2; D assignment may be TRBD1 or TRBD2 (5 bases each). Germline V gives CDR1 ENHRY, CDR2 SYGVKD. The CDR3 is made up of 15 amino acids. V lost 8 bases, J lost 6 bases, and 19 bases lay in between. This CDR3 is CAIGQGEDPAGELFF. CDR3 nucleotides: TGTGCCATCGGTCAGGGAGAGGACCCCGCCGGGGAGCTGTTTTTT.

This clonotype was seen repeatedly, ten times or more. The chain is built from TRBV9 and TRBJ1-1, with D tentatively TRBD1 (5 bases). The CDR3 extends over 13 amino acids. CDR1 SGDLS and CDR2 YYNGEE come from the germline V gene. The germline V and J ends were trimmed by 3 bases and 4 bases, with 10 bases remaining between them. The CDR3 DNA reads TGTGCCAGCAGCGAGGCGGGGACCACTGAAGCTTTCTTT. This translates into CASSEAGTTEAFF.

Ten or more counts support this clonotype. The V call is TRBV28, the J call TRBJ1-6; the match to TRBD1 covers 7 bases. After removal of 4 bases from V and 10 bases from J, the junction contained 7 bases not matched to a gene. This CDR3 is built from 14 residues. Germline CDR1 and CDR2: MDHEN and SYDVKM. CDR3 coding DNA: TGTGCCAGCAGTTCTCCAGTACAGGGGTCACCCCTCCACTTT. It specifies CASSSPVQGSPLHF.